This passage covers 28 T cell receptor beta chains from one sample sequenced in a study of shared clonotypes between healthy human individuals. Produced via immunoSEQ multiplex PCR; TCRdb's table is partial and in-frame only. The repertoire consists of approximately 1,500,000 clones, with about 96% occurring once and the leading ten covering 1.2%. The material sequenced was naive CD4+ T cells sorted from blood. Subset in this sample: CD45RA+ positively selected. These receptors all come from a man between 25 and 39 years old in good health.

J is TRBJ1-2 and V is TRBV30; D uncertain. The V gene's germline CDR1 is GTSNPN and CDR2 SVGIG (reference sequence). Trimming removed 0 bases at V and 3 bases at J, with 2 bases between. This CDR3 has 11 amino acids. The CDR3, as DNA: TGTGCCTGGAGTGTGCACTATGGCTACACCTTC. Its protein product is CAWSVHYGYTF.

This clone has only one observation. V and J are TRBV14 and TRBJ2-6, with D tentatively TRBD1 or TRBD2 (5 bases each). The V end lost 4 bases, the J end lost 1 base, and 8 bases lay between the germline ends. The germline gives CDR1 SGHDN, CDR2 FVKESK. The length of the CDR3 is 15 residues. The DNA of the CDR3 is TGTGCCAGCAGCCTCTGGGGGTCTGGGGCCAACGTCCTGACTTTC. Translating gives CASSLWGSGANVLTF. Using reference TRBV14 and TRBJ2-6 for the parts outside the CDR3, the full variable domain is EAGVTQFPSHSVIEKGQTVTLRCDPISGHDNLYWYRRVMGKEIKFLLHFVKESKQDESGMPNNRFLAERTGGTYSTLKVQPAELEDSGVYFCASSLWGSGANVLTFGAGSRLTVL.

This rearrangement joins TRBV5-4 to TRBJ2-2; D remains ambiguous. Germline V gene lookup returns CDR1 SGHNT and CDR2 YYREEE (reference sequence). The CDR3 totals 15 residues. The V gene lost 5 bases and the J gene lost 8 bases, with 19 bases spanning the gap. The CDR3 coding sequence is TGTGCCAGCAGGGGTAACAGCCAAAAAGCTGGGGAGCTGTTTTTT. Encoded protein: CASRGNSQKAGELFF.

The CDR3 region is CASSEALRKRANYEQYF. The CDR3 nucleotides are TGTGCCAGCAGTGAAGCGCTTAGGAAGCGGGCGAACTACGAGCAGTACTTC. The chain uses TRBV6-1 and TRBJ2-7; TRBD2 might be the D (6 bases). The CDR3 loop spans 17 amino acids. Per germline, CDR1 MNHNS and CDR2 SASEGT. Trimming left V 0 bases short and J 3 bases short, with 18 bases between.

The rearrangement uses TRBV5-5 and TRBJ2-2; 7 positions match TRBD2. CDR3 length: 16 residues. The V and J ends lost 0 bases and 5 bases, in that order; junction bases with no gene match: 7. The germline CDR1 and CDR2 sequences are SGHKS and YYEKEE (reference sequence). CDR3 DNA: TGTGCCAGCAGCTTGGGTTGGGGAGCGGGAACCGGGGAGCTGTTTTTT. It encodes CASSLGWGAGTGELFF.

The chain recombines TRBV29-1 with TRBJ2-7; D is perhaps TRBD2 (6 bases). V lost 3 bases, J lost 7 bases, and 13 bases lay in between. The CDR3 consists of 12 residues. Germline CDR1 is SQVTM and CDR2 is ANQGSEA. Here the CDR3 DNA reads TGCAGCGTTGAGGGTGGGACTCAGGAGCAGTACTTC. Its protein product is CSVEGGTQEQYF.

This chain uses TRBV11-2 with TRBJ2-1, with 8 bases matching TRBD2. Germline CDR1 reads SGHAT; CDR2 reads FQNNGV. Unmatched junction bases numbered 4, after V lost 6 bases and J lost 9 bases. This CDR3 comprises 12 residues. CDR3 in DNA: TGTGCCAGCAGGCCCGCGGGGGGTGAGCAGTTCTTC. Protein product: CASRPAGGEQFF.

With regard to this clone: One end of the junction is discordant with germline, which a read error may explain. This sequence joins TRBV15 and TRBJ2-1; D is unclear. The germline V gene encodes CDR1 LNHNV and CDR2 YYDKDF (reference sequence). The CDR3 is 14 amino acids. For the CDR3, the DNA is TGTGCCACCAGCCGAGATAGGGTTGGAAATGAGCAGTTCTTC. As protein: CATSRDRVGNEQFF.

This clone showed up just once. The V call is TRBV18, the J call TRBJ2-7, with D possibly matching TRBD2 (6 bases). The CDR3 length is 14 residues. V gave up 4 bases and J gave up 2 bases, with 12 bases separating them. Per the germline V gene, CDR1 is KGHSH and CDR2 is LQKENI. CDR3 sequence: CASSQAGTPYEQYF. The DNA of the CDR3 is TGTGCCAGCTCACAGGCCGGGACTCCCTACGAGCAGTACTTC.

The gene calls are TRBV7-9 and TRBJ1-3, with D perhaps TRBD1 (6 bases). The germline gives CDR1 SEHNR, CDR2 FQNEAQ (reference sequence). CDR3 length: 18 amino acids. V gave up 5 bases and J gave up 0 bases, with 20 bases separating them. The CDR3 bases are TGTGCCAGCAGCACCGAATACAGGGCTCGGGACTCTGGAAACACCATATATTTT. This gives the protein CASSTEYRARDSGNTIYF.

The chain carries TRBV10-3 and TRBJ2-7; D may match TRBD1 or TRBD2 (5 bases each). The CDR3 has 14 residues. Germline V gene data show CDR1 as ENHRY and CDR2 as SYGVKD. V lost 2 bases and J 1 base, leaving 9 bases between the germline ends. The CDR3, as DNA: TGTGCCATCAGTGAGCTGGGACCGTCCTACGAGCAGTACTTC. This sequence encodes CAISELGPSYEQYF.

This clone was counted a single time. This chain joins TRBV18 and TRBJ1-2, with 9 bases lining up with TRBD1. The CDR3 is made up of 14 amino acids. Germline assignment: CDR1 KGHSH and CDR2 LQKENI. V was pared by 8 bases and J by 5 bases, with 9 bases of the junction left unmatched. CDR3 sequence reads: CASTISGTGYGYTF. As DNA, the CDR3 is TGTGCCAGCACCATCTCCGGGACAGGGTATGGCTACACCTTC.

The chain carries TRBV5-4 and TRBJ2-7, with unresolved D. Per the germline V gene, CDR1 is SGHNT and CDR2 is YYREEE (reference sequence). The V end lost 0 bases, the J end lost 3 bases, and 13 bases lay between the germline ends. The CDR3 contains 15 residues. CDR3 DNA sequence: TGTGCCAGCAGCTTGGCGGGTACAAGAAACTACGAGCAGTACTTC. It encodes CASSLAGTRNYEQYF.

This clone has only one observation. The gene calls are TRBV28 and TRBJ1-1, with a possible D match to TRBD1 (5 bases). CDR3 length equals 13 residues. The ends were cut back, 2 bases at V and 5 bases at J, with 9 bases in the middle. The germline V gene has CDR1 MDHEN and CDR2 SYDVKM. The CDR3 protein is CASSLGAETEAFF. The CDR3 nucleotides are TGTGCCAGCAGTTTAGGGGCAGAAACTGAAGCTTTCTTT.

This clone was counted only a few times. The J gene is TRBJ2-7, the V gene TRBV7-3; 8 bases fit TRBD1. Per germline, CDR1 SGHTA and CDR2 FQGTGA. This CDR3 spans 14 amino acids. V lost 4 bases to trimming and J lost 5 bases; unmatched junction nucleotides: 7. CDR3 loop: CASSYTGGSHEQYF. The CDR3 DNA follows: TGTGCCAGCAGCTATACAGGGGGGTCCCACGAGCAGTACTTC.

This clone was seen once. The chain uses TRBV18 and TRBJ2-3; 14 nucleotides line up with TRBD2. This CDR3 is built from 19 residues. Germline V gene data show CDR1 as KGHSH and CDR2 as LQKENI. With V trimmed by 3 bases and J by 4 bases, 12 bases remained unmatched. This CDR3 is CASSPKGLAGVTSADTQYF. CDR3 sequence (DNA): TGTGCCAGCTCACCTAAGGGACTAGCGGGAGTGACCTCAGCAGATACGCAGTATTTT.

The chain combines TRBV7-2 with TRBJ2-7; D is possibly TRBD1 (5 bases). The CDR3 spans 13 residues. V was shortened by 5 bases and J by 4 bases, with 12 bases between the two germline ends. Germline V lookup: CDR1 SGHTA, CDR2 FQGNSA. The CDR3 spells CASSKDTRYEQYF. The CDR3 DNA reads as TGTGCCAGCAGCAAGGACACACGTTACGAGCAGTACTTC.

The chain employs TRBV5-6 and TRBJ2-1; 10 nucleotides agree with TRBD2. Germline lookup yields CDR1 SGHDT and CDR2 YYEEEE. The CDR3 is made up of 16 amino acids. Trimming took 3 bases from V and 9 from J; bases not matched to a gene: 12. In DNA form, the CDR3 reads TGTGCCAGCAGCTATCAGAGCGGGAGGGTTTGGGTTGAGCAGTTCTTC. The encoded protein is CASSYQSGRVWVEQFF.

This chain joins TRBV9 and TRBJ2-5; a weak D match, TRBD2 (6 bases). V shed 4 bases and J shed 5 bases, with 18 bases lying between them. The CDR3 is 15 amino acids. Germline CDR1 SGDLS, CDR2 YYNGEE. CDR3 coding DNA: TGTGCCAGCAGCCCACAGAGCGGGTTTTCGGAGACCCAGTACTTC. This encodes CASSPQSGFSETQYF.

The rearrangement uses TRBV30 and TRBJ2-7, with D perhaps matching TRBD1 (6 bases). The germline V gene encodes CDR1 GTSNPN and CDR2 SVGIG (reference sequence). V lost 2 bases, J lost 1 base, and 15 bases lay in between. This CDR3 has 15 residues. The CDR3 nucleotides are TGTGCCTGGAGTCTAGGGACACAATATTCCTACGAGCAGTACTTC. This translates into CAWSLGTQYSYEQYF.

This chain joins TRBV7-2 and TRBJ2-5; possible D gene TRBD2, 5 bases. The CDR3 has 15 amino acids. CDR1 is SGHTA and CDR2 is FQGNSA in the germline V gene. With 1 base removed from V and 0 bases from J, the gap between germline ends came to 9 bases. The chain's CDR3 is CASSLGGRNQETQYF. CDR3 coding DNA: TGTGCCAGCAGCTTAGGCGGGCGGAACCAAGAGACCCAGTACTTC. Full variable domain (outside the CDR3, taken from reference TRBV7-2 and TRBJ2-5): GAGVSQSPSNKVTEKGKDVELRCDPISGHTALYWYRQSLGQGLEFLIYFQGNSAPDKSGLPSDRFSAERTGGSVSTLTIQRTQQEDSAVYLCASSLGGRNQETQYFGPGTRLLVL.

The chain is built from TRBV14 and TRBJ2-7; TRBD2 might be the D (5 bases). Trimming cost V 3 bases and J 7 bases, with 10 bases left between them. The V gene's germline CDR1 is SGHDN and CDR2 FVKESK. The CDR3 runs to 12 residues. CDR3 sequence (DNA): TGTGCCAGCAGCCACCCGACGGGGGAGCAGTACTTC. Translating it yields CASSHPTGEQYF.

The rearrangement links TRBV30 to TRBJ2-2; D possibly corresponds to TRBD2 (5 bases). The CDR3 has 15 residues. Germline V gene data show CDR1 as GTSNPN and CDR2 as SVGIG (reference sequence). Trimming pared 1 base from V and 5 bases from J, leaving 14 bases between. This CDR3 reads CAWSGLSVGTGELFF. In DNA, the CDR3 is TGTGCCTGGAGTGGACTAAGCGTGGGAACCGGGGAGCTGTTTTTT.

The chain joins TRBV28 to TRBJ1-1; the D gene is possibly TRBD1 (6 bases). The germline V gene encodes CDR1 MDHEN and CDR2 SYDVKM. The ends were cut back, 2 bases at V and 10 bases at J, with 11 bases in the middle. CDR3 length equals 12 residues. CDR3 coding DNA: TGTGCCAGCAGTTTACCCAGGGGCGTAGCTTTCTTT. It encodes CASSLPRGVAFF. Combining the CDR3 with reference TRBV28 and TRBJ1-1 gives the whole variable domain DVKVTQSSRYLVKRTGEKVFLECVQDMDHENMFWYRQDPGLGLRLIYFSYDVKMKEKGDIPEGYSVSREKKERFSLILESASTNQTSMYLCASSLPRGVAFFGQGTRLTVV.

The CDR3 bases are TGCAGTGCGACTGACGCCGCTGGGGCTTTCTTT. This codes for CSATDAAGAFF. The rearrangement uses TRBV20-1 and TRBJ1-1, with D unclear. The CDR3 covers 11 residues. V dropped 6 bases and J dropped 11 bases, with 16 bases sitting between them. CDR1 is DFQATT and CDR2 is SNEGSKA in the germline V gene (reference sequence).

The chain joins TRBV14 to TRBJ2-7; TRBD2 is a possible D gene (6 bases). The CDR3 totals 14 residues. The germline V gene encodes CDR1 SGHDN and CDR2 FVKESK. Trimming took 5 bases from V and 3 from J, leaving 14 bases between them. Here the CDR3 DNA reads TGTGCCAGCAGCTTGGCGGGGAAGGACTACGAGCAGTACTTC. Amino acid sequence: CASSLAGKDYEQYF.

The J gene is TRBJ2-2, the V gene TRBV30; D is unresolved. V was clipped by 1 base and J by 8 bases, with 5 bases between them. Looked up from germline, CDR1 is GTSNPN and CDR2 is SVGIG (reference sequence). The CDR3 spans 11 residues. For the CDR3, the DNA is TGTGCCTGGAGTGAGGAAGGGGAGCTGTTTTTT. This translates into CAWSEEGELFF.

This chain uses TRBV27 with TRBJ1-4; perhaps TRBD1 as D (6 bases). This CDR3 contains 15 residues. V lost 1 base to trimming and J lost 3 bases, with 9 bases between them. Germline V gives CDR1 MNHEY, CDR2 SMNVEV (reference sequence). CDR3 nucleotide sequence: TGTGCCAGCAGTTTATATACAGGGTCTAATGAAAAACTGTTTTTT. It yields the protein CASSLYTGSNEKLFF.